Listed here is a single T cell receptor (beta chain). The entry originates in a study of T cell changes during pregnancy in multiple sclerosis. CDR3 length: 15 amino acids. Germline lookup yields CDR1 SGHNT and CDR2 YYREEE (reference sequence). V gave up 3 bases and J gave up 3 bases; unmatched junction bases: 8. Method: immunoSEQ multiplex PCR; TCRdb's copy keeps in-frame clones and lacks some. The repertoire has 70,000 or so clones, about 90% of them found once; the top ten carry 0.4% to 0.45%. J is TRBJ2-7 and V is TRBV5-4; the match to TRBD1 covers 8 bases. This TCR came from a female donor with multiple sclerosis, enrolled in a pregnancy study. The source was CD4+ T cells from peripheral blood mononuclear cells, collected before pregnancy. For the CDR3, the DNA is TGTGCCAGCAGCTCCCCGACAGGGGTTCTCTACGAGCAGTACTTC. It is translated as CASSSPTGVLYEQYF.